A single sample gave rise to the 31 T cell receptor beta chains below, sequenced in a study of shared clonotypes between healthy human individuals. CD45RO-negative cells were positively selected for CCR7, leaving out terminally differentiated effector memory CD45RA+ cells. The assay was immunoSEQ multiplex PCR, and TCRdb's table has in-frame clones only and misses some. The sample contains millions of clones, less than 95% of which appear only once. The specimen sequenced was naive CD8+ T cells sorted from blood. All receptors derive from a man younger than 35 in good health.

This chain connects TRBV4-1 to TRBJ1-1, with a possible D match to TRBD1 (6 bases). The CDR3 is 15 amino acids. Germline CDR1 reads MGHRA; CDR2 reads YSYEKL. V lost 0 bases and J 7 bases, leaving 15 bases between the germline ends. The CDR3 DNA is TGCGCCAGCAGCCAAGAAAGGCAGGAGGGGGGTGAAGCTTTCTTT. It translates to CASSQERQEGGEAFF.

CDR3 nucleotide sequence: TGTGCCAGCAGCTTGGGACAGCCGGGGGGAAACACCATATATTTT. Translated, it gives CASSLGQPGGNTIYF. The chain is built from TRBV5-6 and TRBJ1-3; possible D gene TRBD1, 5 bases. The germline gives CDR1 SGHDT, CDR2 YYEEEE. The V and J ends lost 0 bases and 4 bases respectively, with 11 bases between them. This CDR3 comprises 15 residues.

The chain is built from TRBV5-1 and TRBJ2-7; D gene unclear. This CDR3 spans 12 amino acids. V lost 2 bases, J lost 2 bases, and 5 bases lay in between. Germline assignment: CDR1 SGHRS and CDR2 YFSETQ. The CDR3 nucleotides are TGCGCCAGCAGCTTTGGTCCCTACGAGCAGTACTTC. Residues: CASSFGPYEQYF. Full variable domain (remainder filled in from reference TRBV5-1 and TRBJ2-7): KAGVTQTPRYLIKTRGQQVTLSCSPISGHRSVSWYQQTPGQGLQFLFEYFSETQRNKGNFPGRFSGRQFSNSRSEMNVSTLELGDSALYLCASSFGPYEQYFGPGTRLTVT.

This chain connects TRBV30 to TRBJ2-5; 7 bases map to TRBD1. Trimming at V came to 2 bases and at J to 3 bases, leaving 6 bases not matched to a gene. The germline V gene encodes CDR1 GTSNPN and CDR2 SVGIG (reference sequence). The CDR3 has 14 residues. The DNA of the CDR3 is TGTGCCTGGAGTAAGGGACAGACAGAAGAGACCCAGTACTTC. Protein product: CAWSKGQTEETQYF.

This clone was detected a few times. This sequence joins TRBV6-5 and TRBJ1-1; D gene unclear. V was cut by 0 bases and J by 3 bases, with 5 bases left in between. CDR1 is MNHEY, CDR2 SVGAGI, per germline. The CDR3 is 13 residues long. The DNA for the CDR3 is TGTGCCAGCAGTTACTCGATGGACACTGAAGCTTTCTTT. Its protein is CASSYSMDTEAFF.

The CDR3 coding sequence is TGTGCCAGCAGCTCGGCTGGGGTTAACGAGCAGTACTTC. Protein product: CASSSAGVNEQYF. V usage is TRBV7-9 and J usage is TRBJ2-7; D call uncertain. The CDR3 has 13 residues. V lost 4 bases and J 5 bases, leaving 12 bases between the germline ends. CDR1 and CDR2 (germline): SEHNR, FQNEAQ (reference sequence).

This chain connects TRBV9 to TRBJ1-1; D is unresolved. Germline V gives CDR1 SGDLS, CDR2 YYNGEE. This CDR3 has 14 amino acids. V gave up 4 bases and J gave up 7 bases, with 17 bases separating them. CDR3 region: CASSPRAGGDEAFF. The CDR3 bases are TGTGCCAGCAGCCCTCGGGCAGGCGGAGATGAAGCTTTCTTT.

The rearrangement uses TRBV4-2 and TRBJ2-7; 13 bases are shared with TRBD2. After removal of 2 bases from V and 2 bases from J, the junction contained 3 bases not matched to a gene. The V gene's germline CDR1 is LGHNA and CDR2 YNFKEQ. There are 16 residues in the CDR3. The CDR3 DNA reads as TGTGCCAGCAGCCAACTCACTAGCGGGGGGGCCTACGAGCAGTACTTC. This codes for CASSQLTSGGAYEQYF.

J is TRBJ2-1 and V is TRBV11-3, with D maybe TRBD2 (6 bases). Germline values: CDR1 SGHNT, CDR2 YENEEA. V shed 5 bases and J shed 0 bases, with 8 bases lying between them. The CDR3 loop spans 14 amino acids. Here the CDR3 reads CASSRGSSYNEQFF. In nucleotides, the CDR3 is TGTGCCAGCAGCCGGGGGAGCTCCTACAATGAGCAGTTCTTC.

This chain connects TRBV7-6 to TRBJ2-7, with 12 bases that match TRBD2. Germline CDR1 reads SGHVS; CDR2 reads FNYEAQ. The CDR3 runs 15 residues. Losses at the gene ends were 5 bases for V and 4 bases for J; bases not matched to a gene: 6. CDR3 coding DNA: TGTGCCAGCAGCGAGAGCGGACTAGCGGGGTACGAGCAGTACTTC. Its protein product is CASSESGLAGYEQYF.

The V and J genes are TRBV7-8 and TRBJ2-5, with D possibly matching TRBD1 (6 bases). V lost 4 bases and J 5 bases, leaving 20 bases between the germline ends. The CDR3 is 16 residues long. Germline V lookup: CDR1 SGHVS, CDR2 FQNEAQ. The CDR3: CASSSVLAGVDETQYF. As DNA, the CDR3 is TGTGCCAGCAGCTCTGTTTTGGCAGGGGTAGATGAGACCCAGTACTTC. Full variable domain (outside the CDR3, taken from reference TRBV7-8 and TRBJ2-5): GAGVSQSPRYKVAKRGQDVALRCDPISGHVSLFWYQQALGQGPEFLTYFQNEAQLDKSGLPSDRFFAERPEGSVSTLKIQRTQQEDSAVYLCASSSVLAGVDETQYFGPGTRLLVL.

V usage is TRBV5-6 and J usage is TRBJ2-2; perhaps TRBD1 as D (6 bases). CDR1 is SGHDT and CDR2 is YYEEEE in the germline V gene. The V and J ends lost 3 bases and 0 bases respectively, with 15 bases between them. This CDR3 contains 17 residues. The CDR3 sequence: CASSYYGTPTNTGELFF. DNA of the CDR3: TGTGCCAGCAGCTACTACGGGACACCGACGAACACCGGGGAGCTGTTTTTT.

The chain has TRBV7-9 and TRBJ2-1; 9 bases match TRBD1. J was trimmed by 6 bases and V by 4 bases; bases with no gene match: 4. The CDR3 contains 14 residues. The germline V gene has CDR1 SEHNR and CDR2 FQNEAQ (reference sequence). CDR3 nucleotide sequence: TGTGCCAGCAGCTCCCCGACAGGGGGCAATGAGCAGTTCTTC. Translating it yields CASSSPTGGNEQFF.

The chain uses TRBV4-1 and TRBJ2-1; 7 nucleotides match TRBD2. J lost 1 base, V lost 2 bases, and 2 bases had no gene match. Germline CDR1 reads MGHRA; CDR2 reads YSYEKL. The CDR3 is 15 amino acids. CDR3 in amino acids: CASSQLAVSYNEQFF. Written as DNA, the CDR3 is TGCGCCAGCAGCCAACTAGCGGTTTCCTACAATGAGCAGTTCTTC.

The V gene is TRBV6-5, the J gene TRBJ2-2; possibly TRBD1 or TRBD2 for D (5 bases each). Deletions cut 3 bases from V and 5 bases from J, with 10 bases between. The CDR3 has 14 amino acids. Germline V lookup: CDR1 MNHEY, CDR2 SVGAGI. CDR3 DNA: TGTGCCAGCAGTTATCAGGGAGTAACCGGGGAGCTGTTTTTT. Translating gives CASSYQGVTGELFF.

CDR3 protein: CASSTGQGLLNYGYTF. In DNA form, the CDR3 reads TGTGCCAGTAGTACCGGACAGGGTCTTCTTAACTATGGCTACACCTTC. This rearrangement joins TRBV19 to TRBJ1-2; 8 positions agree with TRBD1. The germline V gene has CDR1 LNHDA and CDR2 SQIVND (reference sequence). With V trimmed by 4 bases and J by 1 base, 8 bases remained unmatched. This CDR3 spans 16 amino acids.

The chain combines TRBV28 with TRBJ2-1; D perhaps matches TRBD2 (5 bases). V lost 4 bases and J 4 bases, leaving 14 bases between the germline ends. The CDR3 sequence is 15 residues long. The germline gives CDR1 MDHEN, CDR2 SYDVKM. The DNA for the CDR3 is TGTGCCAGCAGTTCCCCCGGGGAATTTTACAATGAGCAGTTCTTC. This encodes CASSSPGEFYNEQFF.

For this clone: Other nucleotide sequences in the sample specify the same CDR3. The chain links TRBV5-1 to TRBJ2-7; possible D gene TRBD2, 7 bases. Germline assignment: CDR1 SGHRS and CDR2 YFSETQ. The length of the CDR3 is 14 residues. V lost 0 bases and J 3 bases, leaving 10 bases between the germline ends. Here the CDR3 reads CASSLEGGFYEQYF. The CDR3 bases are TGCGCCAGCAGCTTGGAGGGGGGGTTCTACGAGCAGTACTTC.

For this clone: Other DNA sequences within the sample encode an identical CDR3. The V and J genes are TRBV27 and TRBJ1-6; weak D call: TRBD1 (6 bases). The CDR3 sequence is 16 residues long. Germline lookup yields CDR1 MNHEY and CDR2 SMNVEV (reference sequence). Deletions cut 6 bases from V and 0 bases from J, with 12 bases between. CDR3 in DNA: TGTGCCAGCAGCCCAACAGGGAGCTCCTATAATTCACCCCTCCACTTT. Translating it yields CASSPTGSSYNSPLHF.

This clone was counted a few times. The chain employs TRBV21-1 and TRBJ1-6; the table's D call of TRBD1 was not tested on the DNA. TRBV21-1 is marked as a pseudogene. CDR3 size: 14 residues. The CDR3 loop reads CASIFRVGNSPLHF. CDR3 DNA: TGTGCCAGCATTTTCAGGGTAGGTAATTCACCCCTCCACTTT.

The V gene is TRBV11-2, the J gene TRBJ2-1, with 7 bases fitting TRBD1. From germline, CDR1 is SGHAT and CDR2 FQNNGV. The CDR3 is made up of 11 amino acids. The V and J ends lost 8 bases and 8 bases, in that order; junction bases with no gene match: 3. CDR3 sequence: CASLRGHEQFF. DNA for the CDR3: TGTGCCAGCTTAAGGGGGCATGAGCAGTTCTTC.

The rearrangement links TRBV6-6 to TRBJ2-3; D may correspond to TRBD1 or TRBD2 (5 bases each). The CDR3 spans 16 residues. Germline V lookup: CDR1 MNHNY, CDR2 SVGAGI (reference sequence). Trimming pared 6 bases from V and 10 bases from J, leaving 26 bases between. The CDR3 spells CASRHPTDYLGVAQYF. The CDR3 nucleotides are TGTGCCAGCAGACACCCAACAGACTACTTAGGGGTGGCGCAGTATTTT.

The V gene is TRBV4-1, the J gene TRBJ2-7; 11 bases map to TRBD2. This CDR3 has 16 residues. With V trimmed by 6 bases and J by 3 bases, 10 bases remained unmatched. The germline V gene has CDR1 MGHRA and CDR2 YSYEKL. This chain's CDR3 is CASRASETSGSYEQYF. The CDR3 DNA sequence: TGCGCCAGCAGGGCAAGTGAAACTAGCGGGAGCTACGAGCAGTACTTC.

CDR3 nucleotide sequence: TGCGCCAGCAGCGCCGGGACAGGGACGGAAAAACTGTTTTTT. It specifies CASSAGTGTEKLFF. This sequence joins TRBV5-1 and TRBJ1-4; 9 bases match TRBD1. The CDR3 has 14 residues. Germline V gene sequence: CDR1 SGHRS, CDR2 YFSETQ. With 4 bases clipped from V and 8 bases from J, the junction kept 6 bases outside the gene matches.

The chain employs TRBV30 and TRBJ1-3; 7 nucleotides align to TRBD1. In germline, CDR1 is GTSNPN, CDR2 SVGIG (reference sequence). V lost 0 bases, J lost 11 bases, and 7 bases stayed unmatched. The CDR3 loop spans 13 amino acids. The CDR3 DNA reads TGTGCCTGGAGTGTACAGGAGGGGGCGGCCATATATTTT. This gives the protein CAWSVQEGAAIYF.

CDR3 in DNA: TGCGCCAGCAGCTCGTCGACTAGCGGGAGAACCGACGAGCAGTACTTC. Translated, it gives CASSSSTSGRTDEQYF. The chain combines TRBV4-3 with TRBJ2-7; 12 positions match TRBD2. The germline V gene encodes CDR1 LGHNA and CDR2 YSLEER. V lost 5 bases, J lost 5 bases, and 10 bases stayed unmatched. There are 16 residues in the CDR3.

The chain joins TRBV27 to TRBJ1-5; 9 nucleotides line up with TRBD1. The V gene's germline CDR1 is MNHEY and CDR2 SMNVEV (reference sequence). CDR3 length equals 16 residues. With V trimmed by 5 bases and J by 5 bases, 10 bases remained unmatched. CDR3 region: CASSDGTTGGDQPQHF. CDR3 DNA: TGTGCCAGCAGTGACGGCACGACAGGGGGTGATCAGCCCCAGCATTTT.

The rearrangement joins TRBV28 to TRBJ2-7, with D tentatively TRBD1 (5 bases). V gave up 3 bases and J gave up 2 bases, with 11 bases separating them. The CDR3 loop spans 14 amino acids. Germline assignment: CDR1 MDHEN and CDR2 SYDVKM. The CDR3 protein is CASSFVDSPYEQYF. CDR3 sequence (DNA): TGTGCCAGCAGTTTCGTCGACAGTCCCTACGAGCAGTACTTC.

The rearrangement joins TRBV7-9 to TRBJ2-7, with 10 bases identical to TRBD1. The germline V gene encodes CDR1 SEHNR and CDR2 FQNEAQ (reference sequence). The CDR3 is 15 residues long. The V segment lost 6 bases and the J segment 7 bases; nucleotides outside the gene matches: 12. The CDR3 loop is CASSLPGTGEREQYF. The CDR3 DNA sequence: TGTGCCAGCAGTTTACCCGGGACAGGGGAAAGGGAGCAGTACTTC. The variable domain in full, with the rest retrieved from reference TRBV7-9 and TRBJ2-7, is DTGVSQNPRHKITKRGQNVTFRCDPISEHNRLYWYRQTLGQGPEFLTYFQNEAQLEKSRLLSDRFSAERPKGSFSTLEIQRTEQGDSAMYLCASSLPGTGEREQYFGPGTRLTVT.

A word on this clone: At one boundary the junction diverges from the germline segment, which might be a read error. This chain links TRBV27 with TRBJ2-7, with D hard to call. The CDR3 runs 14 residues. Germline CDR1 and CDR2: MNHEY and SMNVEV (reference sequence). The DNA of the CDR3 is TGTGCCAGCAGTCTATCCGCGAGGCTTAACGAGCAGTACTTC. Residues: CASSLSARLNEQYF.

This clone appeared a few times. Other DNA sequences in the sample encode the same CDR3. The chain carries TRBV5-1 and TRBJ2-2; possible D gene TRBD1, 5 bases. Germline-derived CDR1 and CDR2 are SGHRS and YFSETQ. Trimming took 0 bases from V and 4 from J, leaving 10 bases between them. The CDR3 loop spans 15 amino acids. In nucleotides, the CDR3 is TGCGCCAGCAGCTTGGGCGACAGACTCACCGGGGAGCTGTTTTTT. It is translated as CASSLGDRLTGELFF. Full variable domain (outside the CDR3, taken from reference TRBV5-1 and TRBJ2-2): KAGVTQTPRYLIKTRGQQVTLSCSPISGHRSVSWYQQTPGQGLQFLFEYFSETQRNKGNFPGRFSGRQFSNSRSEMNVSTLELGDSALYLCASSLGDRLTGELFFGEGSRLTVL.